The clone carrying this T cell receptor (beta chain) was observed once. As processed by the authors: Estimates of nucleated cell counts were drawn from the amplification of reference gene primers. TCRdb's table, derived via immunoSEQ multiplex PCR, lists solely in-frame clones and lacks some. V, J and clone size derive from that table, while D and trimming were established from the DNA sequence. This repertoire shows around 260,000 clones, roughly 87% found once; its top ten account for 0.7%. The sample belongs to a study of blood T cell repertoires in COVID-19. About the research overall: The United States, Italy and Spain were the sources of the acute and convalescent COVID-19 samples. T cells, B-cell-depleted T cells, or PBMCs supplied cDNA or gDNA.

V was cut by 5 bases and J by 4 bases, with 11 bases left in between. The CDR3 spans 14 residues. CDR1 is SGHTA and CDR2 is FQGNSA in the germline V gene. The TCR originated in a human donor in a cohort sampled during active COVID-19. The sample taken for sequencing was peripheral blood. The chain has TRBV7-2 and TRBJ1-4; D is ambiguous. CDR3 amino acids: CASSARTDNEKLFF. The DNA for the CDR3 is TGTGCCAGCAGCGCCCGGACTGATAATGAAAAACTGTTTTTT. Supplemented by reference TRBV7-2 and TRBJ1-4, the full variable domain reads GAGVSQSPSNKVTEKGKDVELRCDPISGHTALYWYRQSLGQGLEFLIYFQGNSAPDKSGLPSDRFSAERTGGSVSTLTIQRTQQEDSAVYLCASSARTDNEKLFFGSGTQLSVL.